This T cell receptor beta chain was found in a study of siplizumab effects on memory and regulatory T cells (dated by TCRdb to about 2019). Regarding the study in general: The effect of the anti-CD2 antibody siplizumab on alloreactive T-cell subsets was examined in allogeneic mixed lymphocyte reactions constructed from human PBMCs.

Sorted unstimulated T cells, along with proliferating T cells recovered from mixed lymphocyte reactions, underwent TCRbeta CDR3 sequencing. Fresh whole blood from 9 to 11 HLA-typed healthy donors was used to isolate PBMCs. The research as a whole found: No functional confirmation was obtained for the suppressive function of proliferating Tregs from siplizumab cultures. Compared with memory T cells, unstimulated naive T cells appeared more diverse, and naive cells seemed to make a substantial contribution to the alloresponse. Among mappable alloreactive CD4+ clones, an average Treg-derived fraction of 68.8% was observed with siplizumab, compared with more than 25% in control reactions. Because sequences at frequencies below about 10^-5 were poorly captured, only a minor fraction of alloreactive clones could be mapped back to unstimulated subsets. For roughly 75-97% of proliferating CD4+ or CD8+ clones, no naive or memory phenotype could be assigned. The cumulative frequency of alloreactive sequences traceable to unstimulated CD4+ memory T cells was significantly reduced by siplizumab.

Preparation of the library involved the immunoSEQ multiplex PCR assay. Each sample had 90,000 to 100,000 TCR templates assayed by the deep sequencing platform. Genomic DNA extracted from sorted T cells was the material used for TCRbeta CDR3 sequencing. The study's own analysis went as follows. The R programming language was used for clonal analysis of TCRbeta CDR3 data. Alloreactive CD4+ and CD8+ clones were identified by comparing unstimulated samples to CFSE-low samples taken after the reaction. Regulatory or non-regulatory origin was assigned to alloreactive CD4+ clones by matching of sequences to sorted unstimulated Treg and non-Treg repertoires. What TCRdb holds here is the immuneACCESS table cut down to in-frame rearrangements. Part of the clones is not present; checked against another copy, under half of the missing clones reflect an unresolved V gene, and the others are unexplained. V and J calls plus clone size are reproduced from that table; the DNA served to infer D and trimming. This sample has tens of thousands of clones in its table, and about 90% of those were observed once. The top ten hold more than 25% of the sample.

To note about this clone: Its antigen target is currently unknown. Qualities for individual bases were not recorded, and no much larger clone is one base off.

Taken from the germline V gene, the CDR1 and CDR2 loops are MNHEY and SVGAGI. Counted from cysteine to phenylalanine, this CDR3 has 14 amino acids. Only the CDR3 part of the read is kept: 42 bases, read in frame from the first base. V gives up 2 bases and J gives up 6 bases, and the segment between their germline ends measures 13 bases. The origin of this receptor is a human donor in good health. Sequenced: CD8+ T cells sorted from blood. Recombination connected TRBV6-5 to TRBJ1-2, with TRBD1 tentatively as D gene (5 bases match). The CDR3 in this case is CASSYQGGIDGYTF. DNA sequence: TGTGCCAGCAGTTACCAGGGAGGTATAGATGGCTACACCTTC.